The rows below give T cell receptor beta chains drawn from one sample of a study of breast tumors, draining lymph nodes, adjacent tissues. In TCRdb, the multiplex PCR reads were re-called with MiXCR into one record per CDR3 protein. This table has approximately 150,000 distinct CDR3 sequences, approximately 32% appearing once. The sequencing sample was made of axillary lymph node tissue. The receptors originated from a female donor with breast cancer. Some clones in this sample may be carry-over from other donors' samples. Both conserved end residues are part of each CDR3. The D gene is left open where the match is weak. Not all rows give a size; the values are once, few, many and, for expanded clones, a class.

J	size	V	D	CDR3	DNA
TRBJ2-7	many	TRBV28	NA	CASSSPMIEQYF	TGTGCCAGCAGTTCCCCCATGATCGAGCAGTACTTC
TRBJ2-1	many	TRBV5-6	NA	CASSLGTQNEQFF	TGTGCCAGCAGCCTTGGTACCCAGAATGAGCAGTTCTTC
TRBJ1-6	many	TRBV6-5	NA	CASTKGYNSPLHF	TGTGCCAGCACTAAGGGGTATAATTCACCCCTCCACTTT
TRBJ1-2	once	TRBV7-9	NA	CASRQARGGAGGYTF	TGTGCCAGCAGGCAAGCCCGGGGGGGCGCTGGTGGCTACACCTTC
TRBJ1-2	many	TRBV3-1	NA	CASSQSEMGGYTF	TGTGCCAGCAGCCAATCTGAGATGGGTGGCTACACCTTC
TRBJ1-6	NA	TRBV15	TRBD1	CATSRGTGIPSGSPLHF	TGTGCCACCAGCAGAGGGACAGGGATCCCGTCGGGATCACCCCTCCACTTT
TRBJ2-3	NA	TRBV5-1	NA	CASSLEPGSDTQYF	TGCGCCAGCAGCTTGGAGCCAGGGTCAGATACGCAGTATTTT
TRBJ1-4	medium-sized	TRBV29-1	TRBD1	CSVGGGDEKLFF	TGCAGCGTTGGAGGGGGCGATGAAAAACTGTTTTTT
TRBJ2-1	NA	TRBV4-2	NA	CAGSHDVMRLVKRDEQFF	TGTGCCGGCAGCCATGACGTGATGAGACTAGTAAAAAGGGATGAGCAGTTCTTC
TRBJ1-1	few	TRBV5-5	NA	CASSLYPTNTEAFF	TGTGCCAGCAGCTTGTATCCTACGAACACTGAAGCTTTCTTT